Below, 10 T cell receptor beta chains from the same sample are listed, as sequenced in a study of cytomegalovirus exposure and HLA in healthy donors. The PCR used 60 Vbeta and 13 Jbeta primers. Only in-frame clones appear in the TCRdb table, and some are missing; sequencing was by immunoSEQ multiplex PCR. The sample holds 95,000 to 110,000 clones, 81% seen once. Sequenced material: PBMCs. All receptors come from a man aged 25-45 years in good health and CMV-seronegative.

The genes are TRBV9 and TRBJ2-7, with 15 bases lining up with TRBD2. The germline gives CDR1 SGDLS, CDR2 YYNGEE. This CDR3 spans 16 amino acids. J was trimmed by 5 bases and V by 4 bases; bases with no gene match: 7. CDR3 sequence: CASSPGLAGGLDEQYF. CDR3 sequence (DNA): TGTGCCAGCAGCCCAGGACTAGCGGGAGGGCTCGACGAGCAGTACTTC.

This clone was observed a single time. The rearrangement uses TRBV29-1 and TRBJ2-1; 9 bases are a match to TRBD2. The germline V gene has CDR1 SQVTM and CDR2 ANQGSEA. V lost 6 bases, J lost 7 bases, and 10 bases stayed unmatched. The CDR3 contains 14 residues. CDR3 sequence: CSVAAGLAQNEQFF. The DNA for the CDR3 is TGCAGCGTCGCCGCGGGACTAGCCCAAAATGAGCAGTTCTTC.

The V and J genes are TRBV9 and TRBJ1-2; D is perhaps TRBD1 (5 bases). V was trimmed by 4 bases and J by 5 bases, leaving 15 bases between them. Germline V gives CDR1 SGDLS, CDR2 YYNGEE. This CDR3 region has 14 residues. CDR3 region: CASSLPDSLYGYTF. CDR3 DNA: TGTGCCAGCAGCCTTCCCGACAGTCTTTATGGCTACACCTTC.

The V call is TRBV5-1, the J call TRBJ2-1, with 8 bases identical to TRBD2. Germline CDR1 is SGHRS and CDR2 is YFSETQ. V was clipped by 0 bases and J by 8 bases; unmatched bases: 4. There are 14 residues in the CDR3. The CDR3 sequence: CASSLDISGDEQFF. In DNA, the CDR3 is TGCGCCAGCAGCTTGGATATTAGCGGGGATGAGCAGTTCTTC.

This chain links TRBV5-1 with TRBJ2-5; 8 nucleotides match TRBD2. The CDR3 length is 14 residues. Per the germline V gene, CDR1 is SGHRS and CDR2 is YFSETQ. Losses at the gene ends were 4 bases for V and 6 bases for J; bases not matched to a gene: 8. The CDR3 DNA follows: TGCGCCAGCAGCCAATGGACTAGCCAGCAGACCCAGTACTTC. Protein product: CASSQWTSQQTQYF.

This clone was recorded a few times. The V call is TRBV6-5, the J call TRBJ2-1; D perhaps matches TRBD1 (5 bases). Trimming pared 7 bases from V and 4 bases from J, leaving 11 bases between. CDR3 length equals 13 residues. Germline V gene data show CDR1 as MNHEY and CDR2 as SVGAGI. Here the CDR3 DNA reads TGTGCCAGCATTGGCAGGGTTTACAATGAGCAGTTCTTC. This translates into CASIGRVYNEQFF.

Regarding this clone: This likely comes from a read error, as the CDR3 has no conserved phenylalanine or tryptophan at its end. V and J are TRBV25-1 and TRBJ2-2; D is undetermined. Germline lookup yields CDR1 MGHDK and CDR2 SYGVNS. Trimming shortened V by 4 bases and J by 5 bases, and 11 bases separated the two germline ends. This CDR3 has 14 residues. The DNA for the CDR3 is TGTGCCAGCAGTGGGGCAGGAAGAACCGGGGAGCTGTTTGTT. Amino acid sequence: CASSGAGRTGELFV.

This chain connects TRBV6-5 to TRBJ1-2; D perhaps matches TRBD1 (6 bases). The ends were cut back, 6 bases at V and 7 bases at J, with 18 bases in the middle. In germline, CDR1 is MNHEY, CDR2 SVGAGI. This CDR3 region has 14 residues. In nucleotides, the CDR3 is TGTGCCAGCAGGTACGACAGGAGGAGTGTTGGCTACACCTTC. This encodes CASRYDRRSVGYTF.

The chain is built from TRBV5-1 and TRBJ1-3; a possible D gene is TRBD1 (5 bases). Trimming stripped 5 bases from V and 2 bases from J, with 14 bases between. Per the germline V gene, CDR1 is SGHRS and CDR2 is YFSETQ. The CDR3 spans 15 residues. Here the CDR3 reads CASSLDSGTGNTIYF. The CDR3 bases are TGCGCCAGCAGTCTTGACAGCGGGACTGGAAACACCATATATTTT.

The chain links TRBV10-3 to TRBJ1-5; 12 bases match TRBD1. CDR1 and CDR2 from the germline V gene are ENHRY and SYGVKD. V shed 8 bases, J shed 7 bases, and the junction held 6 bases outside the gene matches. This CDR3 contains 14 residues. This chain's CDR3 is CAIRDRGPRQPQHF. The CDR3 DNA reads TGTGCCATCCGGGACAGGGGGCCTCGGCAGCCCCAGCATTTT.